This T cell receptor (beta chain) was captured in a study of blood T cell repertoires in COVID-19. Study-wide background: Samples came from the United States, Italy and Spain, spanning acute and convalescent COVID-19. The analysed material was cDNA or gDNA that came from T cells, B-cell-depleted T cells, or PBMCs.

Assay used: immunoSEQ multiplex PCR; TCRdb lists only in-frame clones, some missing. Of 200,000 to 300,000 clones detected, about 83% appear once; the ten largest clones hold over 1.5%. The length of the CDR3 is 14 residues. J lost 2 bases, V lost 3 bases, and 4 bases had no gene match. The V gene's germline CDR1 is LGHDT and CDR2 YNNKEL (reference sequence). This receptor was taken from a woman aged 40 to 50 who had recovered from COVID-19. Sample: peripheral blood. The genes are TRBV3-1 (or the pseudogene TRBV3-2) and TRBJ2-7; 7 nucleotides match TRBD1. The DNA for the CDR3 is TGTGCCAGCAGCCAGGACAGGTATACCTACGAGCAGTACTTC. Its translation: CASSQDRYTYEQYF.